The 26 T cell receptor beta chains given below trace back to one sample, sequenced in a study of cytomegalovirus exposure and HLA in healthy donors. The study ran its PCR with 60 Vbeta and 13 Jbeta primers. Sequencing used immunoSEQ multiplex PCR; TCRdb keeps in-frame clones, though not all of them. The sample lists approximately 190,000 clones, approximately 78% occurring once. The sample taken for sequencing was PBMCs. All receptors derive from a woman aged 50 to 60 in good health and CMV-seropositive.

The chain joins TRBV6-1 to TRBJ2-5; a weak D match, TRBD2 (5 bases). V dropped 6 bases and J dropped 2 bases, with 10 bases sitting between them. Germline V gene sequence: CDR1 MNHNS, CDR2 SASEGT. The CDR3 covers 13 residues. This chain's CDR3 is CASRRGIQETQYF. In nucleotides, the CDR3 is TGTGCCAGCAGAAGAGGGATACAAGAGACCCAGTACTTC.

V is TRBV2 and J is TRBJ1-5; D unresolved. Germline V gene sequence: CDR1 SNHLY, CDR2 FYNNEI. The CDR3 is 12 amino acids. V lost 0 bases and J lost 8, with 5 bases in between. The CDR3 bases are TGTGCCAGCAGTGAAGCGGCAGAGCCCCAGCATTTT. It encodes CASSEAAEPQHF.

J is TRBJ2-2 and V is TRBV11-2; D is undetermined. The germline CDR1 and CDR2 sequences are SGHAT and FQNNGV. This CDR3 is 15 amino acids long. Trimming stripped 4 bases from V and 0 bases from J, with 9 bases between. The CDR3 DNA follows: TGTGCCAGCAGCTCCAGTACCGCGAACACCGGGGAGCTGTTTTTT. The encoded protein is CASSSSTANTGELFF.

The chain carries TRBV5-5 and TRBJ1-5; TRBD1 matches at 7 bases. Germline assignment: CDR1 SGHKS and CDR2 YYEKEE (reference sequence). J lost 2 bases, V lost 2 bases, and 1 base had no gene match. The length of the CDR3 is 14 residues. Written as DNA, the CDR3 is TGTGCCAGCAGCTTACAGGGGCGCAATCAGCCCCAGCATTTT. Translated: CASSLQGRNQPQHF.

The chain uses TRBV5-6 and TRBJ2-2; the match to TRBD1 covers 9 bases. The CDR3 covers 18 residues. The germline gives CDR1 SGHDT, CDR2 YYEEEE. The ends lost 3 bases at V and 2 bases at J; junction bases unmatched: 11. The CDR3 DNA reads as TGTGCCAGCAGCTCCTCGGACAGGGGAGGACCTAACACCGGGGAGCTGTTTTTT. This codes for CASSSSDRGGPNTGELFF.

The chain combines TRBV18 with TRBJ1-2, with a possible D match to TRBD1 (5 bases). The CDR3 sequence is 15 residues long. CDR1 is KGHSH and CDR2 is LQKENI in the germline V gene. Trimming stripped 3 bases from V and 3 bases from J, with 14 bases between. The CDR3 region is CASSPNQGLDYGYTF. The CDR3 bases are TGTGCCAGCTCACCCAACCAGGGATTAGACTATGGCTACACCTTC.

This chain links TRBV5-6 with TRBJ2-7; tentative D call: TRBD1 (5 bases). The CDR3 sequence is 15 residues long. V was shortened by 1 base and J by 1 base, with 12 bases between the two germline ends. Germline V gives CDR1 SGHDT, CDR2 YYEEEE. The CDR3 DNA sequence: TGTGCCAGCAGCTTGACAGGCCCCCTTTCCTACGAGCAGTACTTC. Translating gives CASSLTGPLSYEQYF.

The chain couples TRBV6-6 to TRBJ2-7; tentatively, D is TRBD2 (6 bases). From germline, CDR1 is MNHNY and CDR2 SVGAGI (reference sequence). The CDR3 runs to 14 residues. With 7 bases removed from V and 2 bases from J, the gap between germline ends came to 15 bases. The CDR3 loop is CASTSWGETYEQYF. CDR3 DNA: TGTGCCAGCACCTCCTGGGGGGAGACCTACGAGCAGTACTTC.

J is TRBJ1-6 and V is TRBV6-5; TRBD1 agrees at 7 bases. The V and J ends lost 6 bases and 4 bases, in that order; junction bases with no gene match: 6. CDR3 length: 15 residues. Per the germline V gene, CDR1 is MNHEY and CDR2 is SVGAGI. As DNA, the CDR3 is TGTGCCAGCAGCTACGGGACAGCTTATAATTCACCCCTCCACTTT. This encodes CASSYGTAYNSPLHF.

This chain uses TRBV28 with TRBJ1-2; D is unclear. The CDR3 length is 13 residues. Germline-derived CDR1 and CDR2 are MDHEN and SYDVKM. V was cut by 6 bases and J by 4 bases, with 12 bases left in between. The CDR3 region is CASRNANIYGYTF. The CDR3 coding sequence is TGTGCCAGCAGGAACGCCAACATCTATGGCTACACCTTC.

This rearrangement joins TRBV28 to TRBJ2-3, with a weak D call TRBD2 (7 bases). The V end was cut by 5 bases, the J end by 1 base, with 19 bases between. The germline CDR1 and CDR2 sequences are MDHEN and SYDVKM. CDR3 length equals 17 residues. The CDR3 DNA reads TGTGCCAGCAGTCCCTCGGAAGCGGGACACGGCACAGATACGCAGTATTTT. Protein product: CASSPSEAGHGTDTQYF.

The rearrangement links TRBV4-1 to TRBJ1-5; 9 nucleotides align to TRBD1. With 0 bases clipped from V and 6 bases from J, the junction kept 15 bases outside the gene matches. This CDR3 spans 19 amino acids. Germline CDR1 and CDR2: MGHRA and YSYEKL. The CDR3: CASSQDRRQGVSWGQPQHF. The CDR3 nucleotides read TGCGCCAGCAGCCAAGATCGGCGACAGGGGGTCTCCTGGGGTCAGCCCCAGCATTTT.

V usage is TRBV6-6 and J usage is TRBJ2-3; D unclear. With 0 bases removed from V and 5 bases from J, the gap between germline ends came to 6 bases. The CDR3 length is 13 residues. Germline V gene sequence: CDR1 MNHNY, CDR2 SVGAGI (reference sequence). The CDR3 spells CASSYSALDTQYF. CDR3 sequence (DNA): TGTGCCAGCAGTTACTCGGCCCTAGATACGCAGTATTTT.

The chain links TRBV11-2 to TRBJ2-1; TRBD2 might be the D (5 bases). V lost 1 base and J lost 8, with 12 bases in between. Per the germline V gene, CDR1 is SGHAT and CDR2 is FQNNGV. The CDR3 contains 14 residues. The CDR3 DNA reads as TGTGCCAGCAGCTTAGTTTCCGGGATCGATGAGCAGTTCTTC. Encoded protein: CASSLVSGIDEQFF.

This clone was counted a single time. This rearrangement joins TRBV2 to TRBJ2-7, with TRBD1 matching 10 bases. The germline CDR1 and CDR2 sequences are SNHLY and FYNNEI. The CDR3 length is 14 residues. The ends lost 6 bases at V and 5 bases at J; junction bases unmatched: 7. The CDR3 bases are TGTGCCAGCAGCTCGGGACAGGGGTTCAACGAGCAGTACTTC. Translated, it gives CASSSGQGFNEQYF.

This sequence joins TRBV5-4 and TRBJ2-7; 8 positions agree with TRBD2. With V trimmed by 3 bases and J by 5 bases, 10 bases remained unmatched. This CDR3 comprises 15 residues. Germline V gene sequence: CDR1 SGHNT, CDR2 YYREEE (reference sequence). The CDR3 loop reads CASSSGGGGIHEQYF. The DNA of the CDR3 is TGTGCCAGCAGCTCCGGGGGGGGCGGTATCCACGAGCAGTACTTC.

The CDR3 spells CASSYSRPHTGELFF. The CDR3 region has the DNA TGTGCCAGCAGTTACTCGCGCCCGCACACCGGGGAGCTGTTTTTT. V gene TRBV6-5 combines with J gene TRBJ2-2; unclear D gene. Trimming left V 0 bases short and J 3 bases short, with 8 bases between. The germline CDR1 and CDR2 sequences are MNHEY and SVGAGI. This CDR3 comprises 15 residues.

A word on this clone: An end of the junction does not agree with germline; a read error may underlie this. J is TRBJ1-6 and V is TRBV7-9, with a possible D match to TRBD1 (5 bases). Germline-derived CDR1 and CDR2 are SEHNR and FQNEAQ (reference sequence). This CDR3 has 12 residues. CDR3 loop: CSSSSQDLVLHF. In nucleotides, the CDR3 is TGTTCCAGCAGCTCACAGGATTTGGTCCTCCACTTT.

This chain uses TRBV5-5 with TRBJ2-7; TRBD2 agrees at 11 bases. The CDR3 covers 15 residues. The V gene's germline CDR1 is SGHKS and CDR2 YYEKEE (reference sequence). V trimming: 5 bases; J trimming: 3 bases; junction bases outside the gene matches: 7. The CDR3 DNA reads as TGTGCCAGCAGACCACTAGCGGGAGATCGCTACGAGCAGTACTTC. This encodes CASRPLAGDRYEQYF.

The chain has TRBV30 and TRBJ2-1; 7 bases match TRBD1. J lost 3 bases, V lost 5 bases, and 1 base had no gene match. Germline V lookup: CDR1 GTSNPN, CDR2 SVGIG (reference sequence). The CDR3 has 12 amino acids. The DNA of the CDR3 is TGTGCCTGGCGGGACAGCTACAATGAGCAGTTCTTC. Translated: CAWRDSYNEQFF.

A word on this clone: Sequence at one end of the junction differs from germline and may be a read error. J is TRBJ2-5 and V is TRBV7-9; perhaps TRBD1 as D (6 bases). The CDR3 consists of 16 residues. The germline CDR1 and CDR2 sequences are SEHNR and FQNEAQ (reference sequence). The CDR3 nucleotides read TGTTCCAGCACCATCCAACCTATAGGGGGCCAAGAGACCCAGTACTTC. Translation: CSSTIQPIGGQETQYF.

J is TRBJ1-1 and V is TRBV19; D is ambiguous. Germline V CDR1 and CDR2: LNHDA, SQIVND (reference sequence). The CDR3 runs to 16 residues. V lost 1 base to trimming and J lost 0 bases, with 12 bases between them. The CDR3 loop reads CASSIGPGRMNTEAFF. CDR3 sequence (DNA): TGTGCCAGTAGTATAGGTCCAGGCCGGATGAACACTGAAGCTTTCTTT. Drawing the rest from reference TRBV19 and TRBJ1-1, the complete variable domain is DGGITQSPKYLFRKEGQNVTLSCEQNLNHDAMYWYRQDPGQGLRLIYYSQIVNDFQKGDIAEGYSVSREKKESFPLTVTSAQKNPTAFYLCASSIGPGRMNTEAFFGQGTRLTVV.

In DNA form, the CDR3 reads TGCGCCAGCAGCTTGGATTACAGTTCCTACGAGCAGTACTTC. It specifies CASSLDYSSYEQYF. The chain joins TRBV5-1 to TRBJ2-7, with D hard to call. V was cut by 0 bases and J by 1 base, with 8 bases left in between. From germline, CDR1 is SGHRS and CDR2 YFSETQ. CDR3 size: 14 residues.

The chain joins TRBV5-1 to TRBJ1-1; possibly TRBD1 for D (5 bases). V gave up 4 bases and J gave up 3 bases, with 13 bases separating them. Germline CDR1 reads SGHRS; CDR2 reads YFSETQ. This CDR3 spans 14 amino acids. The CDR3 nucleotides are TGCGCCAGCAGCCTAGCGGGACTTGACACTGAAGCTTTCTTT. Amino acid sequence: CASSLAGLDTEAFF.

The CDR3 loop reads CASSGQGAGELFF. CDR3 DNA sequence: TGCGCCAGCAGTGGACAGGGGGCCGGGGAGCTGTTTTTT. The chain has TRBV10-1 and TRBJ2-2; 9 positions match TRBD1. This CDR3 has 13 residues. After removal of 4 bases from V and 6 bases from J, the junction contained 0 bases not matched to a gene. CDR1 is WNHNN, CDR2 SYGVQD, per germline (reference sequence).

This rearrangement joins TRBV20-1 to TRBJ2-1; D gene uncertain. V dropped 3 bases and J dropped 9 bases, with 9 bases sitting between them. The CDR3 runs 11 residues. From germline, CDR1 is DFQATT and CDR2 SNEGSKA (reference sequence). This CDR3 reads CSASFGFEQFF. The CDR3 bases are TGCAGTGCTAGTTTCGGTTTTGAGCAGTTCTTC.